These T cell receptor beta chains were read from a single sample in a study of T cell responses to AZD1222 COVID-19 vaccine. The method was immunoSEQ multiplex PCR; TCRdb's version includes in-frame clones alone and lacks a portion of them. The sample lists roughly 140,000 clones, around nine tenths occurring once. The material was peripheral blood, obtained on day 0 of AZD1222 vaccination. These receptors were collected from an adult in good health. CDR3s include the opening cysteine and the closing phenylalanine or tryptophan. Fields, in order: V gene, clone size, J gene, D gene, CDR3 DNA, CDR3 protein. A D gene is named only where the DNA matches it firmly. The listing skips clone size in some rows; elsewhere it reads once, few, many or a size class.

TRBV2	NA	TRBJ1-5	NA	TGTGCCAGCACCCCAAGGGGCAGCAATCAGCCCCAGCATTTT	CASTPRGSNQPQHF
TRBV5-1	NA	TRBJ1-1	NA	TGCGCCAGCAGCTCAACGGTCGTGGACACTGAAGCTTTCTTT	CASSSTVVDTEAFF
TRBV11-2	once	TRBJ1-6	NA	TGTGCCAGCAGCCCGGGACCCCTTGGATCACCCCTCCACTTT	CASSPGPLGSPLHF
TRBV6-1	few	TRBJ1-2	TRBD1	TGTGCCAGCAGTGAAGGGGCAGGGGGTTATGGCTACACCTTC	CASSEGAGGYGYTF
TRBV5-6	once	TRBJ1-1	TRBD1	TGTGCCAGCAGCCAAGACAGGGCCACTGAAGCTTTCTTT	CASSQDRATEAFF
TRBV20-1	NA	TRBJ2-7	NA	TGCAGTGCTAGTGCAGGGGACCTACCCTACGAGCAGTACTTC	CSASAGDLPYEQYF
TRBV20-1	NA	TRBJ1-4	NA	TGCAGTGCTAGTTTACAGGGAGGTGAAAAACTGTTTTTT	CSASLQGGEKLFF
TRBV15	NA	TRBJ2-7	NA	TGTGCCACCAGCAGAGATGATGGGGGGCGGTCCTACGAGCAGTACTTC	CATSRDDGGRSYEQYF
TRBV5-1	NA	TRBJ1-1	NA	TGCGCCAGCAGCTTGAACAGACTGATGAACACTGAAGCTTTCTTT	CASSLNRLMNTEAFF
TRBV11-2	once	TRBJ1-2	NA	TGTGCCAGCAGCGCTTACAGGATTAACTATGGCTACACCTTC	CASSAYRINYGYTF
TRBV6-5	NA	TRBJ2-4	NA	TGTGCCAGCAGTTCCCCCGGGACCCCCACTGACATTCAGTACTTC	CASSSPGTPTDIQYF
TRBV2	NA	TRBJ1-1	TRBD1	TGTGCCAGCAGTGGGGACAGGCCGAACACTGAAGCTTTCTTT	CASSGDRPNTEAFF
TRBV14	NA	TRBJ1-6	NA	TGTGCCAGCAGCCAAGCGGTCTATAATTCACCCCTCCACTTT	CASSQAVYNSPLHF
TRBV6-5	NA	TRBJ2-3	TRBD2	TGTGCCACCCGACCGGGACTAGCGTCAGATACGCAGTATTTT	CATRPGLASDTQYF
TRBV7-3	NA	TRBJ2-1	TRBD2	TGTGCCAGTACCCAGGCGGGGGGAAACAATGAGCAGTTCTTC	CASTQAGGNNEQFF
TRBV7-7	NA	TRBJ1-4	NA	TGTGCTAGCAGCCGGGAGGGCCCTGAAAAACTGTTTTTT	CASSREGPEKLFF
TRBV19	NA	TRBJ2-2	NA	TGTGCCAGTACCCTCGGTAGCCTTAACACCGGGGAGCTGTTTTTT	CASTLGSLNTGELFF
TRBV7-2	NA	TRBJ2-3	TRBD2	TGTGCCAGCAGCCCCCGTTTTAGCGGGGGCGCAGATACGCAGTATTTT	CASSPRFSGGADTQYF
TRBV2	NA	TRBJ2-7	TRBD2	TGTGCCAGCAACTCTCTAGGACTAGACACCGAGCAGTACTTC	CASNSLGLDTEQYF
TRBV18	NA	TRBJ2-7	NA	TGTGCCAGCTCACCTAACCCCGGGCTGAACTCCTACGAGCAGTACTTC	CASSPNPGLNSYEQYF
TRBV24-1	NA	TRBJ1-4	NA	TGTGCCACCAGTGATGGAGGGATGGGAATTGAAAAACTGTTTTTT	CATSDGGMGIEKLFF
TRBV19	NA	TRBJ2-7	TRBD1	TGTGCCAGTAGTCAGTTACAGGGGGCAGGCTACGAGCAGTACTTC	CASSQLQGAGYEQYF
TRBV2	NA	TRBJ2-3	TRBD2	TGTGCCAGCAGTGAATCACAGCCGGGGGGGTCAGATACGCAGTATTTT	CASSESQPGGSDTQYF
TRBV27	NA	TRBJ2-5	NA	TGTGCCAGCAGTTTAATATTCGGACCACAAGAGACCCAGTACTTC	CASSLIFGPQETQYF
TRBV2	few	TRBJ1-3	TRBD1	TGTGCCAGTCCCAGGGACAGGCCCTCTGGAAACACCATATATTTT	CASPRDRPSGNTIYF
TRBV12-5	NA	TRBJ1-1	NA	TGTGCTAGTGGCTATGGGGTGAACATGAACACTGAAGCTTTCTTT	CASGYGVNMNTEAFF
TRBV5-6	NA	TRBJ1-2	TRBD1	TGTGCCAGCAGCTACACAGGGGGAGGAATCTATGGCTACACCTTC	CASSYTGGGIYGYTF
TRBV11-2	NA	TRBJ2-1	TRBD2	TGTGCCAGCAGCGTAGGACTAGCGGGGGGTTTTTACAATGAGCAGTTCTTC	CASSVGLAGGFYNEQFF
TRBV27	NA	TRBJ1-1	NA	TGTGCCAGCAGGACAAACAGGGCGGGGAACACTGAAGCTTTCTTT	CASRTNRAGNTEAFF
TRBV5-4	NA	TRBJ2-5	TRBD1	TGTGCCAGCAGCCGCCAAACAGGGGGCCAAGAGACCCAGTACTTC	CASSRQTGGQETQYF
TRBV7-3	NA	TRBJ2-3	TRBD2	TGTGCCAGCAGCGAATCTAGCGGGACCCAGTATTTT	CASSESSGTQYF
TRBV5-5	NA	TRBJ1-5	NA	TGTGCCAGCAGCGCGGAGGCGGGGGTAGACCAGCCCCAGCATTTT	CASSAEAGVDQPQHF
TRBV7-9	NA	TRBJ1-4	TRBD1	TGTGCCAGCAGCCGGGGACAGCCGAATGAAAAACTGTTTTTT	CASSRGQPNEKLFF
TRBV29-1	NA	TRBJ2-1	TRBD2	TGCAGCGTTGAGTGGCCTAGCGGGGACTACAATGAGCAGTTCTTC	CSVEWPSGDYNEQFF
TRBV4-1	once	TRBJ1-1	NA	TGCGCCAGCAGCCAAGATCATGGGAACACTGAAGCTTTCTTT	CASSQDHGNTEAFF
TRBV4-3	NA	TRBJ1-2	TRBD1	TGCGCCAGCAGCCAAATGAGGGGGCCCTATGGCTACACCTTC	CASSQMRGPYGYTF
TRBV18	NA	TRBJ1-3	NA	TGTGCCAGCTCACCAAATACAGGGTTCGGAAACACCATATATTTT	CASSPNTGFGNTIYF
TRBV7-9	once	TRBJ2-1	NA	TGTGCCAGCAGCTTAGGCGAGCAGTTCTTC	CASSLGEQFF
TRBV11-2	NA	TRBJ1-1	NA	TGTGCCAGCAGCATGAGTGGACGGCAGAACACTGAAGCTTTCTTT	CASSMSGRQNTEAFF
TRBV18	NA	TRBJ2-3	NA	TGTGCCAGCTCACCTGACAGGACTAGCACAGATACGCAGTATTTT	CASSPDRTSTDTQYF
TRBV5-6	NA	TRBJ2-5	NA	TGTGCCAGCAGCGGGGAGACCCAGTACTTC	CASSGETQYF
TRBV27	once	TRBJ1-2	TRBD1	TGTGCCAGCACCGACCGACAGGGGGCATGGTATGGCTACACCTTC	CASTDRQGAWYGYTF
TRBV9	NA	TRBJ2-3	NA	TGTGCCAGCAGCGTCTCATCTAGGACAGATACGCAGTATTTT	CASSVSSRTDTQYF
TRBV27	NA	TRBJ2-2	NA	TGTGCCAGCAGCGGGGCCGCGGGCACCGGGGAGCTGTTTTTT	CASSGAAGTGELFF
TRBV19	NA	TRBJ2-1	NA	TGTGCCAGTAGTACTCTAAGTGAGCAGTTCTTC	CASSTLSEQFF